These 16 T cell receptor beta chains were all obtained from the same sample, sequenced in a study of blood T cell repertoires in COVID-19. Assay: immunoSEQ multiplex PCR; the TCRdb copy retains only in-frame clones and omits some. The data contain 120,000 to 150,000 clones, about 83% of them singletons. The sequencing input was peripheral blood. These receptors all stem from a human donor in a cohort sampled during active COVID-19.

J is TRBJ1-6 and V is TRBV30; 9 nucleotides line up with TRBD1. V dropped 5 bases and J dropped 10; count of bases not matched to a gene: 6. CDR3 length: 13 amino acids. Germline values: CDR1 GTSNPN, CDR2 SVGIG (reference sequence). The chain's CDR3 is CAWHRGRRSPLHF. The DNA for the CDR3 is TGTGCCTGGCACAGGGGGCGACGGTCACCCCTCCACTTT.

The CDR3 nucleotides are TGTGCCTGGAGCGTAGACAAAAGGGCCAACGTCCTGACTTTC. This translates into CAWSVDKRANVLTF. This chain connects TRBV30 to TRBJ2-6; D call uncertain. V was clipped by 3 bases and J by 5 bases, with 11 bases between them. Germline assignment: CDR1 GTSNPN and CDR2 SVGIG (reference sequence). This CDR3 has 14 residues.

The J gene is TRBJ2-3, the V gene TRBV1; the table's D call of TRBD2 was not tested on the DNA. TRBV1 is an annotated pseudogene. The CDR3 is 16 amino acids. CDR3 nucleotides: TGCACCAGCAGCCAAGAAAGCGGAACTAGCACAGATACGCAGTATTTT. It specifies CTSSQESGTSTDTQYF.

The CDR3 DNA reads TGTGCCAGCAGCGGACAAATTCAACATGGCTACACCTTC. It is translated as CASSGQIQHGYTF. This chain uses TRBV7-9 with TRBJ1-2; the D gene is possibly TRBD1 (5 bases). The CDR3 sequence is 13 residues long. CDR1 and CDR2 (germline): SEHNR, FQNEAQ (reference sequence). The V end was cut by 5 bases, the J end by 6 bases, with 13 bases between.

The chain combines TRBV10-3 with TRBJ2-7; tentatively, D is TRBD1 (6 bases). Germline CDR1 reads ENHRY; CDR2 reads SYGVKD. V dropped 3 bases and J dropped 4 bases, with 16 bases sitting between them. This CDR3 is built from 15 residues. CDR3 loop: CAISDRQDPPYEQYF. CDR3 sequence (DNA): TGTGCCATCAGTGATCGACAGGACCCCCCTTACGAGCAGTACTTC.

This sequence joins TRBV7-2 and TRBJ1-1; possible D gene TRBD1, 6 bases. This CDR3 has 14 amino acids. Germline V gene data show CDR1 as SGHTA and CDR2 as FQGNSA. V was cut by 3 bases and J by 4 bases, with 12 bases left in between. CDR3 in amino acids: CASSFSTGGTEAFF. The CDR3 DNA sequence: TGTGCCAGCAGCTTCTCGACAGGAGGCACTGAAGCTTTCTTT.

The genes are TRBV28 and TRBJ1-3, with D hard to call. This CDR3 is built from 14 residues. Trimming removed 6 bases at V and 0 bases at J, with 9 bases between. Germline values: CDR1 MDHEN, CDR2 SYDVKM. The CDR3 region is CASRLPNSGNTIYF. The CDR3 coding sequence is TGTGCCAGCAGGCTACCTAACTCTGGAAACACCATATATTTT.

CDR3: CASSSATVNYGYTF. CDR3 DNA: TGTGCCAGCAGCTCCGCGACAGTCAACTATGGCTACACCTTC. The chain uses TRBV5-4 and TRBJ1-2; maybe TRBD1 (5 bases). The CDR3 has 14 amino acids. The germline V gene has CDR1 SGHNT and CDR2 YYREEE (reference sequence). The V end lost 3 bases, the J end lost 2 bases, and 11 bases lay between the germline ends.

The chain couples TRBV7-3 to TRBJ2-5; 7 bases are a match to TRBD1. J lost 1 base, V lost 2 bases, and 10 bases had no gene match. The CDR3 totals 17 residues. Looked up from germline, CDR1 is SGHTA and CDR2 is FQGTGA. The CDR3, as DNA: TGTGCCAGCAGCTTATCAGGGGGTAAAAGTGGCCAAGAGACCCAGTACTTC. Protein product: CASSLSGGKSGQETQYF.

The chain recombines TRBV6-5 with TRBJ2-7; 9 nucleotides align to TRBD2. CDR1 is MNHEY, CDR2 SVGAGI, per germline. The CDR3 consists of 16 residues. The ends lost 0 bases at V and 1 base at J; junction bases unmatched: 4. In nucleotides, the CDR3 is TGTGCCAGCAGTTACTCGGGCGGGAGGGGTTCCTACGAGCAGTACTTC. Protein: CASSYSGGRGSYEQYF.

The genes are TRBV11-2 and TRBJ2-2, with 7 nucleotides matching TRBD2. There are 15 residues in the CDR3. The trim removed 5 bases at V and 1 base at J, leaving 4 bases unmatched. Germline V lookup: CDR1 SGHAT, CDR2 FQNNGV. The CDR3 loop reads CASSTSGMNTGELFF. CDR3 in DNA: TGTGCCAGCAGCACGAGCGGGATGAACACCGGGGAGCTGTTTTTT.

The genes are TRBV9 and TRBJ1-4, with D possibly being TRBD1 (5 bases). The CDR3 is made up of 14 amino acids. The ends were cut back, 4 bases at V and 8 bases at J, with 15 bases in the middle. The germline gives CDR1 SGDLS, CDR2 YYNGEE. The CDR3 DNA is TGTGCCAGCAGCCCCCATCAGGGTTTGGAAAAACTGTTTTTT. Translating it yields CASSPHQGLEKLFF.

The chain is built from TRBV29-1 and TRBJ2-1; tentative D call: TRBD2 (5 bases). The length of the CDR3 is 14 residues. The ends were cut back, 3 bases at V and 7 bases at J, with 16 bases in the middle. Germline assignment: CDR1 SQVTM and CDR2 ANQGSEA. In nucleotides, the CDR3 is TGCAGCGTTGATCGAGGGAGTTCTCGAAATGAGCAGTTCTTC. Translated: CSVDRGSSRNEQFF.

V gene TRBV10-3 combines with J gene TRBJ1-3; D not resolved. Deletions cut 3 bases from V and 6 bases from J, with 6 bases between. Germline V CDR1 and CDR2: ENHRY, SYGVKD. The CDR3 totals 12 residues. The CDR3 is CAISEMANTIYF. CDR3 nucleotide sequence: TGTGCCATCAGTGAAATGGCAAACACCATATATTTT.

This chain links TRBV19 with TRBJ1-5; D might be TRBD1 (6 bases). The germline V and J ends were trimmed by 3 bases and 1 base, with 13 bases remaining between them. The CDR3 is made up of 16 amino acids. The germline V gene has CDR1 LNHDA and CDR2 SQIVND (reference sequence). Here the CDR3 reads CASSIQQGLSNQPQHF. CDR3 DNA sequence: TGTGCCAGTAGTATCCAACAGGGACTAAGCAATCAGCCCCAGCATTTT.

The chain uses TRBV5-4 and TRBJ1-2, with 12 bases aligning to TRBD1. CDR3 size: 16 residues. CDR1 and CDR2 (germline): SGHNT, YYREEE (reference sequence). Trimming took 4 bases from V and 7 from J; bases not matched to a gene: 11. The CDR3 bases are TGTGCCAGCAGCGGTTGGGGGACAGGGGGCGTAAGTGGCTACACCTTC. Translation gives CASSGWGTGGVSGYTF.